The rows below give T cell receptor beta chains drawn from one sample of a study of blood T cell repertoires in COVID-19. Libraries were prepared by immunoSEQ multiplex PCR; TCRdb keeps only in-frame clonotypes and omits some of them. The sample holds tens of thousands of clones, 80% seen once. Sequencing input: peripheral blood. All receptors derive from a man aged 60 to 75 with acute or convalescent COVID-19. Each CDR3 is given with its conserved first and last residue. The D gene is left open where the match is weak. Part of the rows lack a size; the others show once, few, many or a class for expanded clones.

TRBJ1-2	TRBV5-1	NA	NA	CASSPQDSDGYTF	TGCGCCAGCAGCCCCCAGGATTCTGATGGCTACACCTTC
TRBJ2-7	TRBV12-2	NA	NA	CASRLERRSGSSYEQYF	TGTGCAAGTCGCTTAGAACGGAGGAGCGGCAGCTCCTACGAGCAGTACTTC
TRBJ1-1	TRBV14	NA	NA	CASSQGLSNTEAFF	TGTGCCAGCAGCCAAGGACTTTCGAACACTGAAGCTTTCTTT
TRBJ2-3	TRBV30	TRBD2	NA	CAWRMGEGRALLTDTQYF	TGTGCCTGGAGGATGGGGGAAGGGAGGGCCCTATTAACAGATACGCAGTATTTT
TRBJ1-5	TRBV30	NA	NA	CAWSRDTSNQPQHF	TGTGCCTGGTCTCGCGACACTAGCAATCAGCCCCAGCATTTT
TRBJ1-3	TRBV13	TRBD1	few	CASSLTGAGNTIYF	TGTGCCAGCAGCCTCACAGGGGCTGGAAACACCATATATTTT
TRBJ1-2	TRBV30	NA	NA	CAWSPRGAPNYGYTF	TGTGCCTGGAGTCCCCGGGGAGCCCCCAACTATGGCTACACCTTC
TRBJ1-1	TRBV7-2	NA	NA	CASSFFREAFF	TGTGCCAGCAGCTTTTTTCGTGAAGCTTTCTTT
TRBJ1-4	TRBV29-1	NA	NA	CSGGASDEKLFF	TGCAGCGGAGGCGCCTCGGATGAAAAACTGTTTTTT
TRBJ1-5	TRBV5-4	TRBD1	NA	CASSRQGAGSNQPQHF	TGTGCCAGCAGCCGACAGGGGGCGGGTAGCAATCAGCCCCAGCATTTT
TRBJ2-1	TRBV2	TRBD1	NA	CARTGAYNEQFF	TGTGCCAGGACAGGGGCCTACAATGAGCAGTTCTTC
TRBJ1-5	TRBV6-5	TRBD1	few	CASRLIGTGDQPQHF	TGTGCCAGCAGGCTTATCGGGACAGGGGATCAGCCCCAGCATTTT
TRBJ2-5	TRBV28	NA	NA	CASSQPGGYETQYF	TGTGCCAGCAGCCAGCCTGGAGGGTATGAGACCCAGTACTTC
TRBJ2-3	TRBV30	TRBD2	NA	CAWRMTGGGDTQYF	TGTGCCTGGAGGATGACTGGGGGGGGTGATACGCAGTATTTT
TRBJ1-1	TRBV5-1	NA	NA	CASSLRLPGTEAFF	TGCGCCAGCAGCTTACGACTCCCGGGCACTGAAGCTTTCTTT
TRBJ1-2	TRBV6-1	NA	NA	CASSEAGRGYGYTF	TGTGCCAGCAGTGAGGCGGGCAGGGGCTATGGCTACACCTTC
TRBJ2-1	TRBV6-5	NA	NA	CATARGGNNEQFF	TGTGCCACCGCCCGGGGTGGAAACAATGAGCAGTTCTTC
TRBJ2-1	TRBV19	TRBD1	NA	CASRERQGRNYNEQFF	TGTGCCAGTAGGGAAAGACAGGGGCGGAACTACAATGAGCAGTTCTTC
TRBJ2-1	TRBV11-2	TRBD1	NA	CASSRDRGLEYEQFF	TGTGCCAGCAGTCGGGACAGGGGGCTAGAGTATGAGCAGTTCTTC
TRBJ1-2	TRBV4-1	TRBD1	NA	CASSTQGVGYGYTF	TGCGCCAGCAGCACCCAGGGGGTCGGCTATGGCTACACCTTC
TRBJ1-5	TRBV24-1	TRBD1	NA	CATSATGGGQPQHF	TGTGCCACCAGTGCCACAGGGGGCGGTCAGCCCCAGCATTTT
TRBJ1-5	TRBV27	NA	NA	CASRAGVFLPQHF	TGTGCCAGCCGTGCAGGGGTTTTTTTGCCCCAGCATTTT
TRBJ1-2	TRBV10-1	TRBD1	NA	CASCDDRGKGYTF	TGCGCCAGCTGTGACGACAGGGGCAAGGGCTACACCTTC
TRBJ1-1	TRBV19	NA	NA	CASSPRGTGGSYTEAFF	TGTGCCAGTAGTCCCAGAGGTACGGGAGGGTCGTACACTGAAGCTTTCTTT